This TCR beta chain was sequenced in a study of T cell repertoires in cytomegalovirus infection. By share of the sample, this clonotype is medium-sized. Its antigen is not identified. TCRdb analysed the reads with MiXCR anew, one entry per CDR3 protein. Among fewer than 30,000 distinct CDR3 sequences listed, approximately 22% were seen once. This CDR3 is 14 amino acids long. CDR1 and CDR2 from the germline V gene are SEHNR and FQNEAQ (reference sequence). After removal of 5 bases from V and 3 bases from J, the junction contained 6 bases not matched to a gene. This receptor was identified in a human donor in good health (CMV status not recorded). Some clones in this sample may be carry-over from other donors' samples. The material sequenced was CD8+ T cells from cultured PBMCs, taken from culture after CMV antigen stimulation. The chain is built from TRBV7-9 and TRBJ2-7; TRBD1 matches 8 bases. The CDR3 region has the DNA TGTGCCAGCAGCCACCGGGACAGGAACTACGAGCAGTACTTC. Translating gives CASSHRDRNYEQYF.